A selection of T cell receptor beta chains follows, all from one sample in a study of cytomegalovirus exposure and HLA in healthy donors. The method was immunoSEQ multiplex PCR; TCRdb's version includes in-frame clones alone and lacks a portion of them. The sample holds 150,000 to 200,000 clones, about three quarters seen once. Material: PBMCs. The receptor source for this set is a woman in her thirties or forties in good health and CMV-seronegative. The CDR3 runs from the conserved cysteine through the conserved F or W. Fields, in order: V gene, J gene, D gene, clone size, CDR3 DNA, CDR3 protein. A D gene is named only where the DNA matches it firmly. Clone size is shown for a subset of rows, as once, few, many or a class of expanded clone.

v_call: TRBV6-1
j_call: TRBJ1-5
d_call: .
clone_size: .
cdr3_nt: TGTGCCAGCCGTGCCCAGGGAGGCCGTCAGCCCCAGCATTTT
cdr3_aa: CASRAQGGRQPQHF

v_call: TRBV5-1
j_call: TRBJ2-3
d_call: TRBD1
clone_size: once
cdr3_nt: TGCGCCAGCAGCTTCTCCGGGACAGCTACCACAGATACGCAGTATTTT
cdr3_aa: CASSFSGTATTDTQYF

v_call: TRBV7-9
j_call: TRBJ2-3
d_call: TRBD2
clone_size: .
cdr3_nt: TGTGCCAGCAGCTTAGGGACTAGCGGGTTGAGCACAGATACGCAGTATTTT
cdr3_aa: CASSLGTSGLSTDTQYF

v_call: TRBV13
j_call: TRBJ1-1
d_call: .
clone_size: .
cdr3_nt: TGTGCCAGCAGCGAAAACCGGGTGAACACTGAAGCTTTCTTT
cdr3_aa: CASSENRVNTEAFF

v_call: TRBV13
j_call: TRBJ1-2
d_call: .
clone_size: .
cdr3_nt: TGTGCCAGCAGCCCCACACTAGCGGGACGGGACATCTATGGCTACACCTTC
cdr3_aa: CASSPTLAGRDIYGYTF

v_call: TRBV14
j_call: TRBJ2-3
d_call: .
clone_size: .
cdr3_nt: TGTGCCAGCAGCCCGCAGGGCGCAGATACGCAGTATTTT
cdr3_aa: CASSPQGADTQYF

v_call: TRBV5-1
j_call: TRBJ1-3
d_call: .
clone_size: .
cdr3_nt: TGCGCCAGCAGCTTTGCCCCCAGGGAAGAAAGAGGAAACACCATATATTTT
cdr3_aa: CASSFAPREERGNTIYF

v_call: TRBV7-2
j_call: TRBJ2-2
d_call: TRBD1
clone_size: .
cdr3_nt: TGTGCCAGCAGCTTAGTGGGGACAGCCACCGGGGAGCTGTTTTTT
cdr3_aa: CASSLVGTATGELFF

v_call: TRBV7-7
j_call: TRBJ2-1
d_call: .
clone_size: .
cdr3_nt: TGTGCTAGCAGCTTGGATCTAGCCAGTGAGCAGTTCTTC
cdr3_aa: CASSLDLASEQFF

v_call: TRBV19
j_call: TRBJ1-5
d_call: .
clone_size: .
cdr3_nt: TGTGCCAGTAGTATAGTTCACGACAGTAAGTATAGCAATCAGCCCCAGCATTTT
cdr3_aa: CASSIVHDSKYSNQPQHF

v_call: TRBV6-6
j_call: TRBJ2-7
d_call: .
clone_size: .
cdr3_nt: TGTGCCAGCAGTTACCCGCCCGACACCTCCTACGAGCAGTACTTC
cdr3_aa: CASSYPPDTSYEQYF

v_call: TRBV6-5
j_call: TRBJ1-3
d_call: .
clone_size: .
cdr3_nt: TGTGCCAGCAGTTACGCGGGAACTGGAAACACCATATATTTT
cdr3_aa: CASSYAGTGNTIYF

v_call: TRBV25-1
j_call: TRBJ1-2
d_call: .
clone_size: .
cdr3_nt: TGTGCCAGCAGTAAGGGGACTAACTATGGCTACACCTTC
cdr3_aa: CASSKGTNYGYTF

v_call: TRBV30
j_call: TRBJ2-7
d_call: .
clone_size: .
cdr3_nt: TGTGCCTGGAGTTCAGACTACGAGCAGTACTTC
cdr3_aa: CAWSSDYEQYF

v_call: TRBV5-1
j_call: TRBJ1-1
d_call: TRBD1
clone_size: few
cdr3_nt: TGCGCCAGTAGAAAACAGGGGGCCAGTGAAGCTTTCTTT
cdr3_aa: CASRKQGASEAFF

v_call: TRBV30
j_call: TRBJ2-1
d_call: TRBD2
clone_size: .
cdr3_nt: TGTGCCTGGAGTCTAACTAGCGGGAATGGTGATGAGCAGTTCTTC
cdr3_aa: CAWSLTSGNGDEQFF

v_call: TRBV25-1
j_call: TRBJ1-2
d_call: .
clone_size: .
cdr3_nt: TGTGCCAGCAGTGACCTAAGTATGGAGGGCTACACCTTC
cdr3_aa: CASSDLSMEGYTF

v_call: TRBV6-5
j_call: TRBJ2-5
d_call: .
clone_size: .
cdr3_nt: TGTGCCAGCAGCCTTTTGGGCGGGGCCCAAGAGACCCAGTACTTC
cdr3_aa: CASSLLGGAQETQYF

v_call: TRBV11-3
j_call: TRBJ2-7
d_call: TRBD2
clone_size: .
cdr3_nt: TGTGCCAGCAGCCTCAGCGGGAGCCCCCCACTCGAGCAGTACTTC
cdr3_aa: CASSLSGSPPLEQYF

v_call: TRBV7-9
j_call: TRBJ2-3
d_call: .
clone_size: once
cdr3_nt: TGTGCCAGCAGCAACCGTCGCGGGCGGGCAGATACGCAGTATTTT
cdr3_aa: CASSNRRGRADTQYF

v_call: TRBV7-2
j_call: TRBJ1-5
d_call: .
clone_size: .
cdr3_nt: TGTGCCAGCAGCTCTCAAGCCAGGGTCAATCAGCCCCAGCATTTT
cdr3_aa: CASSSQARVNQPQHF

v_call: TRBV5-1
j_call: TRBJ2-1
d_call: .
clone_size: .
cdr3_nt: TGCGCCAGCAGCTCCCTAGGAGGGGGGGACAAACAGGAGTTCTTC
cdr3_aa: CASSSLGGGDKQEFF

v_call: TRBV11-3
j_call: TRBJ2-2
d_call: .
clone_size: .
cdr3_nt: TGTGCCAGCAGCTTAGAATCAGTGAACACCGGGGAGCTGTTTTTT
cdr3_aa: CASSLESVNTGELFF

v_call: TRBV2
j_call: TRBJ1-2
d_call: .
clone_size: .
cdr3_nt: TGTGCCAGCAGCCGGGATGACTATGGCTACACCTTC
cdr3_aa: CASSRDDYGYTF

v_call: TRBV7-2
j_call: TRBJ2-1
d_call: .
clone_size: .
cdr3_nt: TGTGCCAGCAGCTTAGTCGCGGGACCCAACAATGAGCAGTTCTTC
cdr3_aa: CASSLVAGPNNEQFF

v_call: TRBV18
j_call: TRBJ2-3
d_call: TRBD1
clone_size: .
cdr3_nt: TGTGCCAGCTCACTCAGGACAGGGGGGACAGATACGCAGTATTTT
cdr3_aa: CASSLRTGGTDTQYF

v_call: TRBV7-3
j_call: TRBJ2-5
d_call: .
clone_size: .
cdr3_nt: TGTGCCAGCAGCTTATCCGGGACAATCCAAGAGACCCAGTACTTC
cdr3_aa: CASSLSGTIQETQYF

v_call: TRBV7-9
j_call: TRBJ1-1
d_call: .
clone_size: .
cdr3_nt: TGTGCCAGCAGCCCCTACCCGCCGGACACCGCGAACACTGAAGCTTTCTTT
cdr3_aa: CASSPYPPDTANTEAFF

v_call: TRBV19
j_call: TRBJ1-1
d_call: .
clone_size: .
cdr3_nt: TGTGCCAGTAGTATTATATCCGTGAACACTGAAGCTTTCTTT
cdr3_aa: CASSIISVNTEAFF

v_call: TRBV9
j_call: TRBJ2-7
d_call: .
clone_size: few
cdr3_nt: TGTGCCAGCAGCGTACTAGCGGACAGCTCCTACGAGCAGTACTTC
cdr3_aa: CASSVLADSSYEQYF

v_call: TRBV30
j_call: TRBJ1-5
d_call: .
clone_size: .
cdr3_nt: TGTGCCTGGAGTGTGGGCAGCAATCAGCCCCAGCATTTT
cdr3_aa: CAWSVGSNQPQHF

v_call: TRBV5-4
j_call: TRBJ2-1
d_call: TRBD2
clone_size: .
cdr3_nt: TGTGCCAGCAGCTTAGGTAGCGGGAGAGACAATGAGCAGTTCTTC
cdr3_aa: CASSLGSGRDNEQFF

v_call: TRBV5-1
j_call: TRBJ2-2
d_call: .
clone_size: few
cdr3_nt: TGCGCCAGCAGCTTGCAGGGAATTTACACCGGGGAGCTGTTTTTT
cdr3_aa: CASSLQGIYTGELFF

v_call: TRBV7-2
j_call: TRBJ2-2
d_call: .
clone_size: .
cdr3_nt: TGTGCCAGCAGCCCCCAGGGAATGGGTGGCACCGGGGAGCTGTTTTTT
cdr3_aa: CASSPQGMGGTGELFF